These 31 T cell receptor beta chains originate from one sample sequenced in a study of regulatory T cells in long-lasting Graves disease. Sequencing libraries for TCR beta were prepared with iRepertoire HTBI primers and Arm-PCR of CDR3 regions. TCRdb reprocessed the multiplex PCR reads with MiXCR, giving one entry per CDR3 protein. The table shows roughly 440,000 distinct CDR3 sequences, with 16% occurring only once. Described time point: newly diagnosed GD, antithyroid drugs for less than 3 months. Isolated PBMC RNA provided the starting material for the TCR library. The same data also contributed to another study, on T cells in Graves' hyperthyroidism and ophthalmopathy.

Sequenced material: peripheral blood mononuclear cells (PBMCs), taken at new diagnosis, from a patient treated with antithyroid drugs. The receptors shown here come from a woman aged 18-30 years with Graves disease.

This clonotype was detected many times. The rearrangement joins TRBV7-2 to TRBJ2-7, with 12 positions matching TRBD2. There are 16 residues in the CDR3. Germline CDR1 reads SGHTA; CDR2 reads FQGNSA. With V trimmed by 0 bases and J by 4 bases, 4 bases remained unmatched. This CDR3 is CASSLATSGRYYEQYF. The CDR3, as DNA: TGTGCCAGCAGCTTAGCAACTAGCGGGAGGTATTACGAGCAGTACTTC.

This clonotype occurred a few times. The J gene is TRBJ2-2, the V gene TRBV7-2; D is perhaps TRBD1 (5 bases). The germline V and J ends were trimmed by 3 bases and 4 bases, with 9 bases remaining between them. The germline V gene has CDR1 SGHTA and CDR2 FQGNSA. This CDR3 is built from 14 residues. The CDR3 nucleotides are TGTGCCAGCAGCTTTTCCAGGGCCACCGGGGAGCTGTTTTTT. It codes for CASSFSRATGELFF.

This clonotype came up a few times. CDR3 sequence: CASSFTRVGADTQYF. As DNA, the CDR3 is TGTGCCAGCAGTTTCACCAGGGTGGGCGCAGATACGCAGTATTTT. The J gene is TRBJ2-3, the V gene TRBV28; tentatively, D is TRBD1 (5 bases). This CDR3 spans 15 amino acids. The germline V gene encodes CDR1 MDHEN and CDR2 SYDVKM. Trimming removed 3 bases at V and 4 bases at J, with 14 bases between.

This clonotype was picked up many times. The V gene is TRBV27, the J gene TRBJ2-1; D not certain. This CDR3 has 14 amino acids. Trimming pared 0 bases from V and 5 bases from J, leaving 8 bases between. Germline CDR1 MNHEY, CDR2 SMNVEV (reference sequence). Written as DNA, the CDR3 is TGTGCCAGCAGTTTATCGTTGGTCGACAATGAGCAGTTCTTC. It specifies CASSLSLVDNEQFF.

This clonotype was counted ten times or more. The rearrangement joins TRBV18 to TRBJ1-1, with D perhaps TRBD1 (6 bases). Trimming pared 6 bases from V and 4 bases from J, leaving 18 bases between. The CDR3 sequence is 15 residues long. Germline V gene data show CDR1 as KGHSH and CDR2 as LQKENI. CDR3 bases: TGTGCCAGCTCGGGGTCACAGGGATCTGTCACTGAAGCTTTCTTT. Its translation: CASSGSQGSVTEAFF.

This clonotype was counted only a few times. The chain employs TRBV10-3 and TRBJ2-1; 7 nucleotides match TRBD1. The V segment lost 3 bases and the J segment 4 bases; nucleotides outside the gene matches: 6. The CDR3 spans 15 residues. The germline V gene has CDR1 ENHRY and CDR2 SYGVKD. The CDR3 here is CAISDETGPYNEQFF. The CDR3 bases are TGTGCCATCAGTGACGAGACAGGGCCTTACAATGAGCAGTTCTTC.

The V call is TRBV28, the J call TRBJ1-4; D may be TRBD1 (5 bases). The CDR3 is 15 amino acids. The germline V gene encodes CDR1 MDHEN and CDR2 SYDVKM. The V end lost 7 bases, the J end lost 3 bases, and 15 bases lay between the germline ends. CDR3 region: CASITGGTPNEKLFF. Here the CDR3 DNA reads TGTGCCAGCATCACTGGGGGGACCCCTAATGAAAAACTGTTTTTT.

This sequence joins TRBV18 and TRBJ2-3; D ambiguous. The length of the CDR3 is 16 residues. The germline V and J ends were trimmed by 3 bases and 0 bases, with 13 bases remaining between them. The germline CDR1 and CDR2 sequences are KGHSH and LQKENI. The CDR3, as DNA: TGTGCCAGCTCACCGCGGTTGGCGACTAGCACAGATACGCAGTATTTT. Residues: CASSPRLATSTDTQYF.

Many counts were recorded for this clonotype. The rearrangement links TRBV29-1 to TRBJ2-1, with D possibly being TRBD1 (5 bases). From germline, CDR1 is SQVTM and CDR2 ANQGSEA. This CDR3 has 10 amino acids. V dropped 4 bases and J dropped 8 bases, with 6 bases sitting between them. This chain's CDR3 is CSVGGDEQFF. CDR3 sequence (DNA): TGCAGCGTTGGGGGCGATGAGCAGTTCTTC.

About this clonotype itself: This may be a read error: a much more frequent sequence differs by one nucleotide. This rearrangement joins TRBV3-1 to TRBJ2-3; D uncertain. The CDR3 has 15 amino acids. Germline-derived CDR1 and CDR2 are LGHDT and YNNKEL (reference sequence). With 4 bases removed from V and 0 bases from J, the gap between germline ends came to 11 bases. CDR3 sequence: CASSPLTSSTDTQYF. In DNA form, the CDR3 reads TGTGCCAGCAGCCCGCTTACCTCTAGCACAGATACGCAGTATTTT.

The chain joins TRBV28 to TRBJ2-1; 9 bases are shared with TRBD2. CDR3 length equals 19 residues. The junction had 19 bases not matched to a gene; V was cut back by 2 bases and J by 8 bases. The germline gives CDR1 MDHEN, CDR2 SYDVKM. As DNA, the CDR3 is TGTGCCAGCAGTTTACCTCTGGGTCGGTATGGCGGGAGGGGCCATGAGCAGTTCTTC. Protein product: CASSLPLGRYGGRGHEQFF.

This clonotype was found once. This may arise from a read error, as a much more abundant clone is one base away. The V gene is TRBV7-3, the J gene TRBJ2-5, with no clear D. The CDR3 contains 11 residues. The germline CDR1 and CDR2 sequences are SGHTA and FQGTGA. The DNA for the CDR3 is TGTGCCAGCAGCGTGGAAGAGACCCAGTGCTTC. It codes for CASSVEETQCF.

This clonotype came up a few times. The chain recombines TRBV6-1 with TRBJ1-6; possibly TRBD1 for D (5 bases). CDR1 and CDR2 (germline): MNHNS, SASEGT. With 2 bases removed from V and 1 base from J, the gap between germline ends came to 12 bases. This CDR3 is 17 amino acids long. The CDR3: CASSEPRDLSYNSPLHF. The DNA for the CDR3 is TGTGCCAGCAGTGAACCCAGGGACTTGTCCTATAATTCACCCCTCCACTTT.

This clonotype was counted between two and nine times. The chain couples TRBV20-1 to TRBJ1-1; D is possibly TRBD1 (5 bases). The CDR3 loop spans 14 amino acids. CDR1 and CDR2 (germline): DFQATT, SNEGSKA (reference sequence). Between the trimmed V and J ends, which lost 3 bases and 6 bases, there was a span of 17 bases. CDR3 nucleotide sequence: TGCAGTGCTAGCCCCTCCTCCAGGGTGGCTGAAGCTTTCTTT. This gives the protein CSASPSSRVAEAFF.

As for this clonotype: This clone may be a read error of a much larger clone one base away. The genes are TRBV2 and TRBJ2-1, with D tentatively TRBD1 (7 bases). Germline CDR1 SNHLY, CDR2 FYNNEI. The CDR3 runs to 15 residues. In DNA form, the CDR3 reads TGTGCCAGCAGTGAAGCCGGGGGCAGGGGGGATGAGCAGCTCTTC. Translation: CASSEAGGRGDEQLF.

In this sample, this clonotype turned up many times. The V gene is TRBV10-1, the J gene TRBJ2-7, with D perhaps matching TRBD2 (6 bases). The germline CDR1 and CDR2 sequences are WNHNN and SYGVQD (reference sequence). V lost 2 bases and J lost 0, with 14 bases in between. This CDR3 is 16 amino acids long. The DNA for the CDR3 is TGCGCCAGCAGTGAGGGGTGGCGGGGCAACTCCTACGAGCAGTACTTC. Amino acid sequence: CASSEGWRGNSYEQYF.

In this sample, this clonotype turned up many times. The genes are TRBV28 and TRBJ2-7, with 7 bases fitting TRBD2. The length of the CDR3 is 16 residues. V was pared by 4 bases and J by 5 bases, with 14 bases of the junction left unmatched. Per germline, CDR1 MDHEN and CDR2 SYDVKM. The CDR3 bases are TGTGCCAGCAGTTCTACCGGACTAGAAGAACGTGACGAGCAGTACTTC. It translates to CASSSTGLEERDEQYF.

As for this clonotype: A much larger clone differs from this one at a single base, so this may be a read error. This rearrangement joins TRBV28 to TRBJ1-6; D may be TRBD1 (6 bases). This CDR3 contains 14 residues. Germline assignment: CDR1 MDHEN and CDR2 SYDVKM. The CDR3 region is CASSLMGDNSPPHF. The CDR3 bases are TGTGCCAGCAGTTTGATGGGGGACAATTCACCCCCCCACTTT. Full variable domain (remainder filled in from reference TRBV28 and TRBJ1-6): DVKVTQSSRYLVKRTGEKVFLECVQDMDHENMFWYRQDPGLGLRLIYFSYDVKMKEKGDIPEGYSVSREKKERFSLILESASTNQTSMYLCASSLMGDNSPPHFGNGTRLTVT.

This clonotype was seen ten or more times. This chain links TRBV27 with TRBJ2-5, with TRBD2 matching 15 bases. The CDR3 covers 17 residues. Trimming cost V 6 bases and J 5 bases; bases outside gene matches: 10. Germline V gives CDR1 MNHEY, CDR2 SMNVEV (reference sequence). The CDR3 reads CASRPGLAGGPGETQYF. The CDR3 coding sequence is TGTGCCAGCAGGCCCGGACTAGCGGGAGGGCCGGGTGAGACCCAGTACTTC.

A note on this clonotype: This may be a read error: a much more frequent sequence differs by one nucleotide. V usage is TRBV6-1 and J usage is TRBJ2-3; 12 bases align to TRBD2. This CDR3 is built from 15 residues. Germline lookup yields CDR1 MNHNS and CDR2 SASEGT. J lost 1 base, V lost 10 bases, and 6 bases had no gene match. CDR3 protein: CANKLAGGGTDTQYF. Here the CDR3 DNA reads TGTGCCAACAAACTAGCGGGAGGTGGCACAGATACGCAGTATTTT.

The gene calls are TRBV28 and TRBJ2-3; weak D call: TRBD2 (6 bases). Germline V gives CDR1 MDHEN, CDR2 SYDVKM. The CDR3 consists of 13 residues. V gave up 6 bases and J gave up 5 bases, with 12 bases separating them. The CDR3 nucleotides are TGTGCCAGCAGCCCGCCGGAGGGAGATACGCAGTATTTT. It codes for CASSPPEGDTQYF. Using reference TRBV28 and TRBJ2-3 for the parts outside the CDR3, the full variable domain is DVKVTQSSRYLVKRTGEKVFLECVQDMDHENMFWYRQDPGLGLRLIYFSYDVKMKEKGDIPEGYSVSREKKERFSLILESASTNQTSMYLCASSPPEGDTQYFGPGTRLTVL.

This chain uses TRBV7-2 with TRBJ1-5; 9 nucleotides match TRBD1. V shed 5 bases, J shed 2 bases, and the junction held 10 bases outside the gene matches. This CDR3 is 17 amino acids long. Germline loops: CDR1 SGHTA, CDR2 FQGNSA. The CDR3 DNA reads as TGTGCCAGCAGCGTAGGGACAGGGACGTTTGGCAATCAGCCCCAGCATTTT. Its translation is CASSVGTGTFGNQPQHF.

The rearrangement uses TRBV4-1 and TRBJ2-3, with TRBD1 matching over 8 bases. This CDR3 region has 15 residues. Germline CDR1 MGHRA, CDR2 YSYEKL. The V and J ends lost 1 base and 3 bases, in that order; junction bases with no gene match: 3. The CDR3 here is CASSQATGETDTQYF. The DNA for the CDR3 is TGCGCCAGCAGCCAAGCGACAGGGGAGACAGATACGCAGTATTTT.

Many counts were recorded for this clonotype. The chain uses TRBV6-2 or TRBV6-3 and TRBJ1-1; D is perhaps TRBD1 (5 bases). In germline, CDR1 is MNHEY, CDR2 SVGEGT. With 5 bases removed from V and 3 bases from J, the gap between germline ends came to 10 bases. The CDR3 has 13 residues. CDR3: CASSHATDTEAFF. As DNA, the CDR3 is TGTGCCAGCAGTCACGCGACAGACACTGAAGCTTTCTTT.

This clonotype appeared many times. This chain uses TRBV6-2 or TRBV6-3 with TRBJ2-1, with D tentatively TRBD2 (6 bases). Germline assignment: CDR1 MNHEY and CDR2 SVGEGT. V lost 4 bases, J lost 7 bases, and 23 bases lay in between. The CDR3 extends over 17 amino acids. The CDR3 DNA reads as TGTGCCAGCAGTTCCCCGGAGCTAGCCACGGGGGTGAATGAGCAGTTCTTC. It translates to CASSSPELATGVNEQFF.

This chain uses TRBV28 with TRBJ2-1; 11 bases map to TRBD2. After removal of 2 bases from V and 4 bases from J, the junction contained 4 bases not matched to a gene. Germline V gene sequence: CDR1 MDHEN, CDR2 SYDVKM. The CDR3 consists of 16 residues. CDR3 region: CASSLMTSGTYNEQFF. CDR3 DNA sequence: TGTGCCAGCAGTTTAATGACTAGCGGGACGTACAATGAGCAGTTCTTC.

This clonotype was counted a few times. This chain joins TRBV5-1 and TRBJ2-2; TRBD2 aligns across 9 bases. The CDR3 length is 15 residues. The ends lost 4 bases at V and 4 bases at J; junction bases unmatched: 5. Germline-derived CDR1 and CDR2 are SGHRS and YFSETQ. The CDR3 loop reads CASSAMTSGTGELFF. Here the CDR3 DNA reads TGCGCCAGCAGCGCAATGACTAGCGGCACCGGGGAGCTGTTTTTT.

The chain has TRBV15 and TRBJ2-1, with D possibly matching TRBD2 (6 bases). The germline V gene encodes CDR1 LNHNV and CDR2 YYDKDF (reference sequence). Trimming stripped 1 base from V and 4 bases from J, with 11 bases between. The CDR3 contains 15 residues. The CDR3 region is CATSRAPGTYNEQFF. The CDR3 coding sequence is TGTGCCACCAGCAGAGCTCCTGGGACTTACAATGAGCAGTTCTTC.

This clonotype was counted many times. Written as DNA, the CDR3 is TGTGCCAGCAGTTATGAGGATACGCAGTATTTT. Translated: CASSYEDTQYF. The chain uses TRBV28 and TRBJ2-3; the D is unclear. CDR1 is MDHEN and CDR2 is SYDVKM in the germline V gene. The length of the CDR3 is 11 residues. The V end lost 4 bases, the J end lost 6 bases, and 5 bases lay between the germline ends.

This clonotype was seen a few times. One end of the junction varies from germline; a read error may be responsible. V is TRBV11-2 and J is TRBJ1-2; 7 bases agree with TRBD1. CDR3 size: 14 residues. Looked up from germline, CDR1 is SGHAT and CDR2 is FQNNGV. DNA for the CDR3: TGTGCCAGCAGCTTCCCGGGACAGTCCTATGGCTGCACCTTC. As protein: CASSFPGQSYGCTF. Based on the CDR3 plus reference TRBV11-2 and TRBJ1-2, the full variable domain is EAGVAQSPRYKIIEKRQSVAFWCNPISGHATLYWYQQILGQGPKLLIQFQNNGVVDDSQLPKDRFSAERLKGVDSTLKIQPAKLEDSAVYLCASSFPGQSYGCTFGSGTRLTVV.

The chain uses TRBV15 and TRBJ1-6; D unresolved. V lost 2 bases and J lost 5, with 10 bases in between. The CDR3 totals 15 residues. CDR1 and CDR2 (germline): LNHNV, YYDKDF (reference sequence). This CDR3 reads CATSRQSPNNSPLHF. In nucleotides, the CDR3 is TGTGCCACCAGCAGACAAAGCCCGAATAATTCACCCCTCCACTTT.